This T cell receptor beta chain was recovered during a study of beta chain features in type 1 diabetes. The study, taken as a whole, reports: Type 1 diabetes patients had TCRB CDR3s that were shorter (moderately but significantly so) in all four CD4+ subsets. Relative to healthy donors, patients appeared to have naive, central memory and Treg TCRB repertoires that were more similar. Highly expressing activated T cells could be over-counted with a cDNA template. Patients and controls would be equally affected if PCR favored shorter templates.

Heparinised blood was drawn once per donor, averaging about 116 mL. Expressed TCRB transcripts were sequenced because the entire RNA isolate underwent reverse transcription. Repertoires were generated with immunoSEQ multiplex PCR, while TCRdb's copy carries only in-frame clones and drops some. The sample contains 35,000 to 45,000 clones, approximately 60% of which appear only once. Remarks on this clone: The antigen remains undetermined.

Sequenced sample: Tregs from blood. The clonotype originates from a young man with type 1 diabetes. Some clones in this sample may be carry-over from other donors' samples.

The CDR3: CASSTRGDSYTF. As DNA, the CDR3 is TGTGCCAGCAGTACCCGGGGGGATAGCTACACCTTC. J is TRBJ1-2 and V is TRBV2, with D possibly being TRBD1 (5 bases). Trimming removed 5 bases from V and 9 bases from J, with 13 bases in between. There are 12 residues in the CDR3. The V gene's germline CDR1 is SNHLY and CDR2 FYNNEI.